The present TCR beta chain was sequenced within a study of blood T cell repertoires in COVID-19. Study overall: T cells, B-cell-depleted T cells, or PBMCs provided the cDNA or gDNA that served as material.

The V gene lost 5 bases and the J gene lost 3 bases, with 13 bases spanning the gap. Germline V gives CDR1 MNHEY, CDR2 SMNVEV (reference sequence). The CDR3 extends over 14 amino acids. The method was immunoSEQ multiplex PCR; TCRdb's version includes in-frame clones alone and lacks a portion of them. The repertoire includes over 50,000 clones, around four fifths of them detected once, and around 6.4% sits in the top ten. The chain uses TRBV27 and TRBJ1-1, with D maybe TRBD1 (6 bases). Sequences were obtained from peripheral blood. The clonotype was recovered from a woman in her 50s with active or convalescent COVID-19. This CDR3 reads CASSRRDTYTEAFF. The CDR3 DNA follows: TGTGCCAGCAGTCGACGGGACACCTACACTGAAGCTTTCTTT.